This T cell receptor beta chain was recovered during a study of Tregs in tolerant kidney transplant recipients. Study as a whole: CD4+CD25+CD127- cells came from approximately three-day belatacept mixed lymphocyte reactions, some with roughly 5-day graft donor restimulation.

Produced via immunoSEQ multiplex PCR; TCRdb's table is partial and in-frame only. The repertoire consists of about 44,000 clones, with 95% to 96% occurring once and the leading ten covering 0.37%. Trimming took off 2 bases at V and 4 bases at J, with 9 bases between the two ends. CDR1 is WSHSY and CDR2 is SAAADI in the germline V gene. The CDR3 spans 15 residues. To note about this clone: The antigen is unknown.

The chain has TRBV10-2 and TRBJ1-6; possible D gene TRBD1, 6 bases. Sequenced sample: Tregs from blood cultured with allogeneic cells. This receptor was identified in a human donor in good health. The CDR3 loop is CASSEGRGYNSPLHF. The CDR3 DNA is TGCGCCAGCAGTGAGGGCAGGGGATATAATTCACCCCTCCACTTT.